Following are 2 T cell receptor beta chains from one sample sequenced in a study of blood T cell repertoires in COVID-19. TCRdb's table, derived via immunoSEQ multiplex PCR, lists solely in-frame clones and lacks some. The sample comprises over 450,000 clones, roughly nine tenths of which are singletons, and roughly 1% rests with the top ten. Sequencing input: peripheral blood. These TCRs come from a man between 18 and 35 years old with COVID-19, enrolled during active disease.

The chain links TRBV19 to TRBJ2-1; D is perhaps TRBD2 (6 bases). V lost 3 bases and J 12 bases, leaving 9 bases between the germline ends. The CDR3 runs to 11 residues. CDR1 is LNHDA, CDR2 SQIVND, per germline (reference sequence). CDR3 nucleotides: TGTGCCAGTAGTATCGGGACTGGGCAGTTCTTC. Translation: CASSIGTGQFF.

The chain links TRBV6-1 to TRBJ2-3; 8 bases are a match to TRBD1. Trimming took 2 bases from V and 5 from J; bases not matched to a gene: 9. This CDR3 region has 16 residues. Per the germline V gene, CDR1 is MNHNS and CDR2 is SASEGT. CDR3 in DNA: TGTGCCAGCAGTGAAAAAAAGGACAGGGTCAGAGATACGCAGTATTTT. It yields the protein CASSEKKDRVRDTQYF.